The 13 T cell receptor beta chains below were found in one sample sequenced in a study of T cell responses to AZD1222 COVID-19 vaccine. Profiled with immunoSEQ multiplex PCR; TCRdb holds only in-frame clones, not every one. The profile shows around 140,000 clones, under 90% of them singletons. Here the sequenced sample was peripheral blood, taken on day 0 of AZD1222 vaccination. The receptor source for this set is an adult in good health.

This chain uses TRBV30 with TRBJ1-5; D possibly corresponds to TRBD1 (5 bases). Germline V CDR1 and CDR2: GTSNPN, SVGIG (reference sequence). This CDR3 is built from 13 residues. Deletions cut 3 bases from V and 4 bases from J, with 10 bases between. CDR3 region: CAWSPQENQPQHF. CDR3 bases: TGTGCCTGGAGCCCACAGGAAAATCAGCCCCAGCATTTT.

The chain is built from TRBV4-1 and TRBJ2-7; D possibly corresponds to TRBD2 (5 bases). The CDR3 is 15 residues long. CDR1 is MGHRA, CDR2 YSYEKL, per germline. Trimming left V 3 bases short and J 2 bases short, with 14 bases between. The DNA for the CDR3 is TGCGCCAGCAGCCAGCTTAATGGGGAGCCCTACGAGCAGTACTTC. This translates into CASSQLNGEPYEQYF.

The V call is TRBV30, the J call TRBJ2-5; perhaps D is TRBD1 or TRBD2 (5 bases each). Per germline, CDR1 GTSNPN and CDR2 SVGIG (reference sequence). The CDR3 has 13 residues. Trimming pared 5 bases from V and 2 bases from J, leaving 12 bases between. The DNA for the CDR3 is TGTGCCTGGCGCCGGGACGGACAAGAGACCCAGTACTTC. Translation gives CAWRRDGQETQYF.

This chain's CDR3 is CATRGSGANVLTF. The CDR3 nucleotides read TGTGCCACCCGAGGGTCTGGGGCCAACGTCCTGACTTTC. V and J are TRBV7-2 and TRBJ2-6; perhaps TRBD2 as D (5 bases). Trimming took 10 bases from V and 1 from J, leaving 8 bases between them. Germline loops: CDR1 SGHTA, CDR2 FQGNSA. This CDR3 has 13 residues.

This clone has just one count. This chain links TRBV13 with TRBJ1-3, with D possibly matching TRBD1 (6 bases). Germline CDR1 is PRHDT and CDR2 is FYEKMQ (reference sequence). V lost 1 base to trimming and J lost 2 bases, with 12 bases between them. The CDR3 runs to 16 residues. The CDR3 DNA sequence: TGTGCCAGCAGCTTAGTGGGGGGCTCAACTGGAAACACCATATATTTT. This codes for CASSLVGGSTGNTIYF.

The chain combines TRBV9 with TRBJ2-5; maybe TRBD2 (6 bases). The CDR3 loop spans 14 amino acids. Trimming removed 4 bases from V and 2 bases from J, with 12 bases in between. Germline values: CDR1 SGDLS, CDR2 YYNGEE. The CDR3 region is CASSPGGRQETQYF. The CDR3 nucleotides are TGTGCCAGCAGCCCCGGAGGGAGACAAGAGACCCAGTACTTC. The variable domain in full, completed from reference TRBV9 and TRBJ2-5, reads DSGVTQTPKHLITATGQRVTLRCSPRSGDLSVYWYQQSLDQGLQFLIQYYNGEERAKGNILERFSAQQFPDLHSELNLSSLELGDSALYFCASSPGGRQETQYFGPGTRLLVL.

CDR3 loop: CASSLIRTGELFF. CDR3 nucleotides: TGTGCCAGCAGTCTGATTAGGACCGGGGAGCTGTTTTTT. The chain combines TRBV27 with TRBJ2-2; D remains ambiguous. V lost 5 bases, J lost 5 bases, and 9 bases lay in between. Germline CDR1 and CDR2: MNHEY and SMNVEV (reference sequence). The CDR3 covers 13 residues.

This chain connects TRBV9 to TRBJ2-5; D not resolved. Trimming cost V 0 bases and J 9 bases, with 15 bases left between them. Germline V gives CDR1 SGDLS, CDR2 YYNGEE. The CDR3 covers 14 residues. CDR3 nucleotides: TGTGCCAGCAGCGTAGGTGGTCAGTTCGAGGCCCAGTACTTC. It specifies CASSVGGQFEAQYF.

J is TRBJ1-2 and V is TRBV13; no clear D gene. From germline, CDR1 is PRHDT and CDR2 FYEKMQ (reference sequence). This CDR3 is built from 13 residues. V lost 2 bases, J lost 0 bases, and 4 bases lay in between. This CDR3 reads CASSLSANYGYTF. CDR3 nucleotides: TGTGCCAGCAGCTTATCCGCTAACTATGGCTACACCTTC.

A single count supports this clone. The V and J genes are TRBV6-1 and TRBJ2-1; D might be TRBD1 (6 bases). The germline gives CDR1 MNHNS, CDR2 SASEGT. The CDR3 totals 17 residues. V shed 1 base and J shed 4 bases, with 17 bases lying between them. CDR3 coding DNA: TGTGCCAGCAGTGAAGGAGTGGGGGCTAATCCATACAATGAGCAGTTCTTC. Protein sequence: CASSEGVGANPYNEQFF.

V is TRBV19 and J is TRBJ1-1, with D possibly being TRBD1 (5 bases). The CDR3 is made up of 15 amino acids. V was clipped by 1 base and J by 0 bases, with 9 bases between them. The germline V gene encodes CDR1 LNHDA and CDR2 SQIVND (reference sequence). The CDR3 nucleotides are TGTGCCAGTAGTATAGTTGGGGGATTGAACACTGAAGCTTTCTTT. Its protein product is CASSIVGGLNTEAFF.

This chain uses TRBV2 with TRBJ1-4; 11 bases align to TRBD1. With V trimmed by 6 bases and J by 10 bases, 10 bases remained unmatched. Germline V gives CDR1 SNHLY, CDR2 FYNNEI. The CDR3 extends over 15 amino acids. The CDR3 reads CASRDYRDRGSKLFF. As DNA, the CDR3 is TGTGCCAGCAGAGACTACCGGGACAGGGGGTCAAAACTGTTTTTT.

This clone came up a few times. The chain links TRBV24-1 to TRBJ1-2; possibly TRBD1 for D (6 bases). Trimming left V 7 bases short and J 3 bases short, with 11 bases between. This CDR3 region has 13 residues. Per germline, CDR1 KGHDR and CDR2 SFDVKD. As DNA, the CDR3 is TGTGCCACCAGCCGACAGGCCGACTATGGCTACACCTTC. Encoded protein: CATSRQADYGYTF.